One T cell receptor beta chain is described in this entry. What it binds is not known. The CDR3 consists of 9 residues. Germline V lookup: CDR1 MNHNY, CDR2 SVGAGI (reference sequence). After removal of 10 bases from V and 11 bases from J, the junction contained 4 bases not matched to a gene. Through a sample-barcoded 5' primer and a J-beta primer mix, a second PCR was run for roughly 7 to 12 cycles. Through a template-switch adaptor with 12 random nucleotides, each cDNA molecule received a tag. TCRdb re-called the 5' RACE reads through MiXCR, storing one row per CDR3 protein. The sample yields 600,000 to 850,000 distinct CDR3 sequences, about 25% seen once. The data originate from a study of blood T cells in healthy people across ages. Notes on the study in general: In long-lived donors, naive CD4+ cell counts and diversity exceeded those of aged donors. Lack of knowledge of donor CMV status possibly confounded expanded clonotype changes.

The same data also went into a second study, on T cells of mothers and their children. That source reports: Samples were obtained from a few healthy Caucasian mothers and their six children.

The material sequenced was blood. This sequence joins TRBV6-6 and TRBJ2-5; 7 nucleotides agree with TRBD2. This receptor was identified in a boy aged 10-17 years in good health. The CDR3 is CATGREQYF. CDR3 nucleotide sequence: TGTGCCACAGGGAGGGAGCAGTACTTC.